A selection of T cell receptor beta chains follows, all from one sample in a study of Graves' ophthalmopathy and Graves' hyperthyroidism. TCRdb passed the multiplex PCR reads through MiXCR, listing each CDR3 protein once. The data contain roughly 480,000 distinct CDR3 sequences, approximately 15% of them singletons. What was sequenced was blood. These receptors were collected from a woman in her 30s with Graves' ophthalmopathy. CDR3s include the opening cysteine and the closing phenylalanine or tryptophan. Each record gives: V gene, J gene, clone size, D gene, CDR3 DNA, CDR3 protein. The D gene is left open where the match is weak. Where a row states a size, it is once, few, many or the class of an expanded clone; other rows omit it.

TRBV2	TRBJ1-1	many	TRBD1	TGTGCCAGCAGTTGGGACAGGGGGCAGGGCACTGAAGCTTTCTTT	CASSWDRGQGTEAFF
TRBV20-1	TRBJ2-7	many	.	TGCAGTGCCAGTGAGTCAGCGCGCCTCCGGGGAGAGCAGTACTTC	CSASESARLRGEQYF
TRBV11-2	TRBJ2-7	many	.	TGTGCCAGCAGCTTCAGCAGGTACTACGAGCAGTACTTC	CASSFSRYYEQYF
TRBV5-1	TRBJ2-7	many	TRBD1	TGCGCCAGCAGCTTGGGGGACAGGGACTCTATTGAGCAGTACTTC	CASSLGDRDSIEQYF
TRBV28	TRBJ1-3	many	.	TGTGCCAGCAGTCCGCCGGGACGCCAGGGAAACACCATATATTTT	CASSPPGRQGNTIYF
TRBV2	TRBJ2-7	many	.	TGTGCCACCAGGGGCTTAGAGCAGTACTTC	CATRGLEQYF
TRBV29-1	TRBJ1-2	many	.	TGCAGCGTTGGGGATGCAGAAAACTATGGCTACACCTTC	CSVGDAENYGYTF
TRBV10-1	TRBJ2-5	few	TRBD1	TGCGCCAGCAGTGACAACAGGGGCGAGACCCAGTACTTC	CASSDNRGETQYF
TRBV2	TRBJ2-5	many	TRBD1	TGTGCCAGCAGGCGGGACAGGCGGGAGACCCAGTACTTC	CASRRDRRETQYF
TRBV29-1	TRBJ1-2	many	.	TGCAGCGTTGTTGACAGTGGTTATGGCTACACCTTC	CSVVDSGYGYTF
TRBV19	TRBJ1-2	few	.	TGTGCCAGTAGTTTAACGACCTCTGGCTACACCTTC	CASSLTTSGYTF
TRBV6-2/TRBV6-3	TRBJ2-7	many	.	TGTGCCAGCAGTTACTCGTCGGCGGGACCCATCTACGAGCAGTACTTC	CASSYSSAGPIYEQYF
TRBV3-1	TRBJ1-5	.	.	TGTGCCAGCAGCCAAGATGAGGGTAGCAATCAGCCCCAGCATTTT	CASSQDEGSNQPQHF
TRBV11-2	TRBJ1-5	.	TRBD1	TGTGCCAGCAGCCCGACAGGGTTTAGGAGCAATCAGCCCCAGCATTTT	CASSPTGFRSNQPQHF
TRBV2	TRBJ1-5	many	TRBD1	TGTGCCAGCCTCCAAGGACAGGGTGGTGGGGGCAATCAGCCCCAGCATTTT	CASLQGQGGGGNQPQHF
TRBV11-2	TRBJ2-7	many	TRBD1	TGTGCCAGCAGCACCGGGGACAGGGGAGGCTACGAGCAGTACTTC	CASSTGDRGGYEQYF
TRBV12-3/TRBV12-4	TRBJ2-7	many	TRBD1	TGTGCCAGCAGTAATAACAGGGGATCTCCCTACGAGCAGTACTTC	CASSNNRGSPYEQYF
TRBV6-1	TRBJ1-1	many	.	TGTGCCAGCAGGCACACTGAAGCTTTCTTT	CASRHTEAFF
TRBV12-3/TRBV12-4	TRBJ1-5	many	.	TGTGCCAGCAGTCCGACAGACCCCAATCAGCCCCAGCATTTT	CASSPTDPNQPQHF
TRBV19	TRBJ1-5	.	.	TGTGCCGGTAGTATCGAGGGGGGCGGGAATCAGCCCCAGCATTTT	CAGSIEGGGNQPQHF
TRBV5-1	TRBJ1-6	many	.	TGCGCCAGCAGTCAAGTACCCGGGTCACCCCTCCACTTT	CASSQVPGSPLHF
TRBV27	TRBJ2-6	many	TRBD2	TGTGCCAGCAGGCCCCGGGGGGGGCGTGGGGCCAACGTCCTGACTTTC	CASRPRGGRGANVLTF
TRBV5-1	TRBJ2-7	many	TRBD2	TGCGCCAGCCGCCGGGGGGGATACTACGAGCAGTACTTC	CASRRGGYYEQYF
TRBV7-9	TRBJ1-1	.	TRBD1	TGTGCCAGCAGCCATTTGGGGTCAGGGGGCACTGGAGCTTTCTTT	CASSHLGSGGTGAFF
TRBV5-1	TRBJ2-5	many	.	TGCGCCAGCAGCTCTCGGCCCAGTGAAGAGACCCAGTACTTC	CASSSRPSEETQYF
TRBV5-1	TRBJ2-7	.	TRBD1	TGCGCCAGCAGCTACCGGACAGGGGCCTCTTACGAGCAGTACTTC	CASSYRTGASYEQYF
TRBV11-2	TRBJ2-5	many	TRBD2	TGTGCCAGCAGCTTAGAACTAGCGTTCGGGGAGACCCAGTACTTC	CASSLELAFGETQYF
TRBV9	TRBJ2-5	many	.	TGTGCCAGCAGCGTTAGTGGGAGTTACGAGACCCAGTACTTC	CASSVSGSYETQYF
TRBV6-1	TRBJ2-7	many	.	TGTGCCAGCAGTCAACCCGACAAGGGCCGCGAGCAGTACTTC	CASSQPDKGREQYF
TRBV7-9	TRBJ2-5	.	TRBD2	TGTGCCAGCAGCCGACTAGCGGGGCCTTATCAAGAGACCCAGTACTTC	CASSRLAGPYQETQYF
TRBV12-3/TRBV12-4	TRBJ2-5	few	.	TGTGCCACCAGGGGTGGCGGCCAAGAGACCCAGTACTTC	CATRGGGQETQYF
TRBV19	TRBJ1-1	.	.	TGTGCCATTACCAGGGGCACTGAAGCTTTCTTT	CAITRGTEAFF
TRBV4-1	TRBJ1-1	few	.	TGCGCCAGCAGCCACTTACAGGGGAACACTGAAGCTTTCTTT	CASSHLQGNTEAFF
TRBV15	TRBJ2-7	.	TRBD1	TGTGCCACCAGCAGACCTAGGGACAGGGCCCTCTACGAGCAGTACTTC	CATSRPRDRALYEQYF
TRBV30	TRBJ1-3	many	.	TGTGCCTGGAGTGTAAGATCTGCAGGCCCCTCTGGAAACACCATATATTTT	CAWSVRSAGPSGNTIYF
TRBV5-1	TRBJ1-5	many	.	TGCGCCAGCAGCCCTCTGGGGGGGGACAATCAGCCCCAGCATTTT	CASSPLGGDNQPQHF
TRBV2	TRBJ1-5	.	TRBD1	TGTGCCAGCAGTTCGGGACAGGGTCCCAATCAGCCCCAGCATTTT	CASSSGQGPNQPQHF
TRBV2	TRBJ1-2	many	.	TGTGCCCGCCGCGACAGGCCGGCGGGCACCTTC	CARRDRPAGTF
TRBV30	TRBJ1-3	.	.	TGTGCCTGGGCTACAGTAAGCTCTGGAAACACCATATATTTT	CAWATVSSGNTIYF
TRBV7-3	TRBJ2-7	once	TRBD2	TGTGCCAGCCAGCCTAGCGGGAGGGCGTCCTACGAGCAGTACTTC	CASQPSGRASYEQYF
TRBV28	TRBJ2-2	many	TRBD1	TGTGCCAGCAGGCCGGACAGGGTGGACACCGGGGAGCTGTTTTTT	CASRPDRVDTGELFF
TRBV28	TRBJ1-5	many	.	TGTGCCAGCAGCGAAATTCGACAGACTTATAGCAATCAGCCCCAGCATTTT	CASSEIRQTYSNQPQHF
TRBV6-5	TRBJ2-5	.	TRBD2	TGTGCCAGCAGTTACGTGGGGCGGGGGGGCCAAGAGACCCAGTACTTC	CASSYVGRGGQETQYF
TRBV20-1	TRBJ1-1	many	.	TGCAGTGCTAGGAGGGGTCTGAACACTGAAGCTTTCTTT	CSARRGLNTEAFF
TRBV11-2	TRBJ1-6	many	.	TGTGCCAGCAGCTTAGTTCCGATCGATTCACCCCTCCACTTT	CASSLVPIDSPLHF
TRBV28	TRBJ2-7	many	.	TGTGCCAGCCTCCGGAGCGGCTACTACGAGCAGTACTTC	CASLRSGYYEQYF
TRBV6-2/TRBV6-3	TRBJ1-1	many	.	TGTGCCAGCACGCGCCCCATTCAGGGAGTGGGATTGAACACTGAAGCTTTCTTT	CASTRPIQGVGLNTEAFF
TRBV6-5	TRBJ2-5	many	.	TGTGCCAGCAGTTACACAACCGGGTTACAAGAGACCCAGTACTTC	CASSYTTGLQETQYF
TRBV20-1	TRBJ2-7	many	TRBD1	TGCAGTGCTAACCCCACAGGGGGCTACGAGCAGTACTTC	CSANPTGGYEQYF
TRBV6-1	TRBJ1-5	many	.	TGTGCCAGCAGTGTCCTACAGGGTTCCCCCAGAGAGCCCCAGCATTTT	CASSVLQGSPREPQHF